This T cell receptor beta chain was obtained from a study of somatic mutations in cytotoxic T cells in rheumatoid arthritis. Turning to the study itself: T-cell populations stained with V beta antibodies were in some cases flow-sorted at nearly 100% purity, including V beta1+ cells that were sequenced for TCRB.

Concerning this clone itself: Its cognate antigen is unknown. Other nucleotide sequences from this sample produce the same CDR3.

Trimming took off 1 base at V and 3 bases at J, with 10 bases between the two ends. The length of the CDR3 is 15 residues. CDR1 MGHRA and CDR2 YSYEKL come from the germline V gene. CD4+ and CD8+ cells were isolated by positive magnetic bead selection, with purity checked by flow cytometry. Overall study findings and caveats: Nobody knew which antigens the expanded CD8+ clones targeted. For about an eighth of the roughly 60 patients, a single CD8+ clone accounted for more than 20% of CD8+ cells.

The data were produced by immunoSEQ multiplex PCR, yet TCRdb's version contains in-frame clones alone and is incomplete. The table has about 17,000 clones, approximately 80% seen once. The TCR was taken from an adult with rheumatoid arthritis. This chain connects TRBV4-1 to TRBJ1-5; D perhaps matches TRBD1 (5 bases). The sequenced sample was CD8+ T cells sorted from blood. The DNA for the CDR3 is TGCGCCAGCAGCCAAGCAGGGACGTCCAATCAGCCCCAGCATTTT. As protein: CASSQAGTSNQPQHF.